This T cell receptor (beta chain) was sequenced for a study of blood T cell repertoires in COVID-19. In the study overall: Acute-phase and convalescent COVID-19 samples originated in the United States, Italy and Spain.

Clinical histories supplied by participants themselves formed the basis of cohort assignment. Recovery meant two consecutive negative NP/OP PCR tests, professional clearance, or resolved symptoms. Authors' processing steps: How many nucleated cells were present was estimated from reference gene primer amplification. Repertoires were generated with immunoSEQ multiplex PCR, while TCRdb's copy carries only in-frame clones and drops some. V and J calls and clone size follow that table, whereas D and trimming were derived from the DNA. The sample lists under 450,000 clones; approximately 87% were seen once. The clonotype originates from a man aged 25-40 years who had recovered from COVID-19. The material sequenced was PBMCs or T cells enriched from blood (not recorded which).

Written as DNA, the CDR3 is TGTGCCAGTAGTCTGCTAGGGGGGGGGCGCCGACGGGAGACCCAGTACTTC. It codes for CASSLLGGGRRRETQYF. V is TRBV19 and J is TRBJ2-5; a possible D gene is TRBD2 (7 bases). This CDR3 comprises 17 residues. V lost 5 bases and J 5 bases, leaving 24 bases between the germline ends. Germline assignment: CDR1 LNHDA and CDR2 SQIVND (reference sequence).